The rows below give T cell receptor beta chains drawn from one sample of a study of blood T cell repertoires in COVID-19. Data came from immunoSEQ multiplex PCR; TCRdb stores just in-frame clones and leaves some out. Seen here are roughly 250,000 clones, 83% observed once, and the top ten hold more than 5.5%. Sequencing used peripheral blood. These receptors came from a human donor in a cohort sampled during active COVID-19. The CDR3 runs from the conserved cysteine through the conserved F or W. The order of the fields is D gene, CDR3 length, V gene, J gene, clone size, CDR3 protein, CDR3 DNA. A D gene is named only where the DNA matches it firmly. Expanded clones get a size class; other rows say once, few or many, or leave the size out.

>NA|15|TRBV25-1|TRBJ1-5|few
CASSEWGSSNQPQHF
TGTGCCAGCAGTGAATGGGGCAGTAGCAATCAGCCCCAGCATTTT
>NA|14|TRBV19|TRBJ2-7|NA
CASSSLYREYEQYF
TGTGCCAGTAGTTCTCTATATCGGGAGTACGAGCAGTACTTC
>NA|17|TRBV10-2|TRBJ1-6|NA
CASSERTVRSYNSPLHF
TGCGCCAGCAGTGAAAGGACAGTCCGCTCCTATAATTCACCCCTCCACTTT
>NA|16|TRBV6-5|TRBJ1-5|NA
CASSSMTGLSNQPQHF
TGTGCCAGCAGTTCGATGACAGGTCTGAGCAATCAGCCCCAGCATTTT
>NA|14|TRBV19|TRBJ1-1|NA
CASSAAGVGTEAFF
TGTGCCAGTAGTGCCGCAGGGGTAGGCACTGAAGCTTTCTTT
>TRBD1|17|TRBV27|TRBJ1-1|few
CASSWGTGVLRPSEAFF
TGTGCCAGCAGTTGGGGGACAGGGGTTTTGAGGCCCTCTGAAGCTTTCTTT
>NA|12|TRBV12-3/TRBV12-4|TRBJ1-1|NA
CASSFSDSAAFF
TGTGCCAGCAGTTTCTCCGACTCGGCAGCTTTCTTT
>TRBD2|15|TRBV29-1|TRBJ2-3|NA
CSATLGLAGTDTQYF
TGCAGCGCCACTCTGGGGCTAGCGGGCACAGATACGCAGTATTTT
>NA|13|TRBV29-1|TRBJ1-1|NA
CSVRRQANTEAFF
TGCAGCGTTCGTCGACAGGCTAACACTGAAGCTTTCTTT
>TRBD2|16|TRBV15|TRBJ2-3|NA
CATSRGGRAVPDTQYF
TGTGCCACCAGCAGAGGCGGGAGGGCCGTGCCAGATACGCAGTATTTT
>NA|15|TRBV9|TRBJ2-1|NA
CASSVNGRTPNEQFF
TGTGCCAGCAGCGTAAACGGGAGAACTCCCAATGAGCAGTTCTTC
>TRBD1|15|TRBV28|TRBJ2-7|NA
CASSRRQGGIGPQYF
TGTGCCAGCAGTCGACGACAGGGGGGCATCGGGCCGCAGTACTTC
>NA|16|TRBV7-3|TRBJ2-3|NA
CASSLSGHPTTDTQYF
TGTGCCAGCAGCCTCTCGGGACATCCGACCACAGATACGCAGTATTTT
>NA|15|TRBV28|TRBJ2-2|NA
CASSLWGQGTGELFF
TGTGCCAGCAGTTTATGGGGGCAGGGCACCGGGGAGCTGTTTTTT
>NA|12|TRBV5-5|TRBJ1-1|NA
CASSGLNTEAFF
TGTGCCAGCAGCGGCCTGAACACTGAAGCTTTCTTT
>NA|16|TRBV27|TRBJ1-5|NA
CASSFRAQGSGQPQHF
TGTGCCAGCAGTTTTAGGGCCCAGGGATCGGGTCAGCCCCAGCATTTT
>TRBD1|16|TRBV5-1|TRBJ1-3|NA
CASSTRQGANGNTIYF
TGCGCCAGCAGCACCCGACAGGGGGCTAATGGAAACACCATATATTTT
>NA|12|TRBV18|TRBJ2-7|few
CASSSKRDQQYF
TGTGCCAGCTCCTCAAAGAGGGATCAGCAGTACTTC
>TRBD2|16|TRBV10-2|TRBJ2-1|NA
CASLTTVRGRRREQFF
TGCGCCAGCCTAACGACTGTTCGCGGGAGAAGACGCGAGCAGTTCTTC
>NA|15|TRBV27|TRBJ2-3|NA
CATGFDSPSTDTQYF
TGTGCCACCGGCTTCGACAGCCCGTCCACAGATACGCAGTATTTT
>TRBD1|17|TRBV28|TRBJ1-6|NA
CASSYQETGQNNSPLHF
TGTGCCAGCAGTTACCAGGAAACGGGACAGAATAATTCACCCCTCCACTTT
>TRBD1|16|TRBV5-4|TRBJ1-1|few
CASSLPGQGHNTEAFF
TGTGCCAGCAGCTTGCCGGGACAGGGACACAACACTGAAGCTTTCTTT
>NA|14|TRBV5-1|TRBJ1-1|NA
CASSGRGSNTEAFF
TGCGCCAGCAGCGGGAGAGGGTCGAACACTGAAGCTTTCTTT
>NA|16|TRBV19|TRBJ1-3|once
CASSNGQPFSGNTIYF
TGTGCCAGTAGTAATGGACAGCCCTTCTCTGGAAACACCATATATTTT
>NA|14|TRBV5-4|TRBJ2-3|NA
CASSLVGAEDTQYF
TGTGCCAGCAGCTTGGTAGGGGCTGAAGATACGCAGTATTTT
>TRBD2|15|TRBV10-1|TRBJ2-7|NA
CASSDPGTRIYEQYF
TGCGCCAGCAGTGACCCCGGGACTAGGATTTACGAGCAGTACTTC
>NA|15|TRBV4-1|TRBJ1-4|NA
CASSQGGRNTEKLFF
TGCGCCAGCAGCCAAGGGGGCAGGAACACTGAAAAACTGTTTTTT
>TRBD2|14|TRBV10-2|TRBJ2-3|NA
CASNPSGRTDTQYF
TGCGCCAGCAACCCTAGCGGGAGAACAGATACGCAGTATTTT
>NA|13|TRBV30|TRBJ1-1|NA
CAWSRYLNTEAFF
TGTGCCTGGAGCAGATACCTGAACACTGAAGCTTTCTTT
>NA|14|TRBV7-8|TRBJ2-7|NA
CASSLAGGRYEQYF
TGTGCCAGCAGCTTAGCAGGAGGGCGCTACGAGCAGTACTTC
>TRBD1|15|TRBV13|TRBJ2-2|few
CASSPTGADTGELFF
TGTGCCAGCAGCCCGACAGGGGCCGACACCGGGGAGCTGTTTTTT
>NA|15|TRBV10-1|TRBJ2-1|few
CASSESRRSYNEQFF
TGCGCCAGCAGTGAGTCCCGTCGCTCCTACAATGAGCAGTTCTTC
>TRBD1|15|TRBV5-1|TRBJ1-1|once
CASSIRQGSNTEAFF
TGCGCCAGCAGCATAAGACAGGGTTCGAACACTGAAGCTTTCTTT
>TRBD1|15|TRBV10-2|TRBJ2-3|NA
CASSAGGSGTDTQYF
TGCGCCAGCAGTGCAGGGGGCTCGGGCACAGATACGCAGTATTTT
>NA|16|TRBV7-8|TRBJ2-5|NA
CASSLIPVPSQETQYF
TGTGCCAGCAGCTTAATCCCGGTACCGTCCCAAGAGACCCAGTACTTC
>TRBD2|12|TRBV6-5|TRBJ2-7|NA
CATRGGTYEQYF
TGTGCCACACGGGGGGGAACCTACGAGCAGTACTTC
>NA|15|TRBV9|TRBJ2-3|NA
CASSVLVEGTDTQYF
TGTGCCAGCAGCGTTCTGGTGGAGGGCACAGATACGCAGTATTTT
>TRBD1|14|TRBV5-6|TRBJ2-7|NA
CASSSQGARYEQYF
TGTGCCAGCAGCTCACAGGGGGCAAGGTACGAGCAGTACTTC
>TRBD2|19|TRBV6-1|TRBJ2-1|NA
CASSEKPGLAGAWYNEQFF
TGTGCCAGCAGTGAGAAACCGGGACTAGCGGGAGCGTGGTACAATGAGCAGTTCTTC
>NA|13|TRBV5-1|TRBJ1-2|NA
CASSDGGGRGYTF
TGCGCCAGCAGCGACGGGGGTGGCCGTGGCTACACCTTC
>NA|12|TRBV7-9|TRBJ1-2|NA
CASSYSTNGYTF
TGTGCCAGCAGCTATTCAACTAATGGCTACACCTTC
>NA|17|TRBV23-1|TRBJ1-6|NA
CASSQSIYRGSNSPLHF
TGCGCCAGCAGTCAATCGATCTATCGGGGAAGTAATTCACCCCTCCACTTT
>TRBD1|18|TRBV7-8|TRBJ1-1|NA
CASSLNTGGAGGNTEAFF
TGTGCCAGCAGCTTAAACACAGGGGGCGCGGGGGGGAACACTGAAGCTTTCTTT
>NA|13|TRBV13|TRBJ2-7|NA
CASSLGAGREQYF
TGTGCCAGCAGCTTAGGGGCAGGGCGAGAGCAGTACTTC
>TRBD1|15|TRBV19|TRBJ1-1|NA
CASSYRDRGRPEAFF
TGTGCCAGTAGTTATCGAGACAGGGGCAGACCTGAAGCTTTCTTT
>NA|15|TRBV7-9|TRBJ1-6|once
CASSLERGVSSPLHF
TGTGCCAGCAGCTTAGAACGGGGGGTTAGTTCACCCCTCCACTTT
>NA|14|TRBV5-4|TRBJ1-5|NA
CASRFGNGNQPQHF
TGTGCCAGCCGCTTCGGGAACGGGAATCAGCCCCAGCATTTT
>NA|14|TRBV19|TRBJ1-5|NA
CASSMRTDSPPQHF
TGTGCCAGTAGTATGCGGACAGATTCTCCGCCCCAGCATTTT
>TRBD1|15|TRBV6-5|TRBJ1-5|few
CASSKTGGAGQPQHF
TGTGCCAGCAGTAAAACAGGGGGCGCAGGCCAGCCCCAGCATTTT
>TRBD2|15|TRBV30|TRBJ2-5|few
CAWTVGGVGIETQYF
TGTGCCTGGACCGTCGGGGGGGTGGGAATAGAGACCCAGTACTTC
>TRBD1|16|TRBV13|TRBJ1-4|NA
CASSSGQAAMREKLFF
TGTGCCAGCAGCTCGGGACAGGCCGCGATGAGAGAAAAACTGTTTTTT
>NA|15|TRBV5-1|TRBJ1-1|once
CASSLPLGAGTEAFF
TGCGCCAGCAGCTTGCCATTGGGGGCTGGGACTGAAGCTTTCTTT
>NA|15|TRBV7-7|TRBJ2-5|NA
CASSLAGQVQETQYF
TGTGCTAGCAGCTTAGCGGGACAGGTCCAAGAGACCCAGTACTTC
>TRBD1|13|TRBV12-3/TRBV12-4|TRBJ1-2|NA
CASRQGGDYGYTF
TGTGCCAGCAGACAAGGGGGCGACTATGGCTACACCTTC
>TRBD1|15|TRBV5-1|TRBJ1-4|NA
CASSLTGTGSEKLFF
TGCGCCAGCAGCTTGACCGGGACAGGGTCTGAAAAACTGTTTTTT
>TRBD2|16|TRBV5-8|TRBJ2-7|once
CASSLAGTSGFYEQYF
TGTGCCAGCAGCCTCGCCGGGACTAGCGGGTTCTACGAGCAGTACTTC
>NA|14|TRBV28|TRBJ1-2|NA
CASRVGGASPGYTF
TGTGCCAGCAGAGTTGGGGGGGCTTCTCCCGGCTACACCTTC
>TRBD2|17|TRBV19|TRBJ2-3|NA
CASSIEGASGSKDTQYF
TGTGCCAGTAGTATAGAGGGGGCTAGCGGGAGTAAAGATACGCAGTATTTT
>NA|15|TRBV11-2|TRBJ2-7|NA
CASSPAATPVYEQYF
TGTGCCAGCAGCCCCGCGGCCACTCCAGTCTACGAGCAGTACTTC
>TRBD2|14|TRBV6-4|TRBJ2-1|NA
CASSDSSGSNEQFF
TGTGCCAGCAGTGATAGTAGCGGGAGCAATGAGCAGTTCTTC